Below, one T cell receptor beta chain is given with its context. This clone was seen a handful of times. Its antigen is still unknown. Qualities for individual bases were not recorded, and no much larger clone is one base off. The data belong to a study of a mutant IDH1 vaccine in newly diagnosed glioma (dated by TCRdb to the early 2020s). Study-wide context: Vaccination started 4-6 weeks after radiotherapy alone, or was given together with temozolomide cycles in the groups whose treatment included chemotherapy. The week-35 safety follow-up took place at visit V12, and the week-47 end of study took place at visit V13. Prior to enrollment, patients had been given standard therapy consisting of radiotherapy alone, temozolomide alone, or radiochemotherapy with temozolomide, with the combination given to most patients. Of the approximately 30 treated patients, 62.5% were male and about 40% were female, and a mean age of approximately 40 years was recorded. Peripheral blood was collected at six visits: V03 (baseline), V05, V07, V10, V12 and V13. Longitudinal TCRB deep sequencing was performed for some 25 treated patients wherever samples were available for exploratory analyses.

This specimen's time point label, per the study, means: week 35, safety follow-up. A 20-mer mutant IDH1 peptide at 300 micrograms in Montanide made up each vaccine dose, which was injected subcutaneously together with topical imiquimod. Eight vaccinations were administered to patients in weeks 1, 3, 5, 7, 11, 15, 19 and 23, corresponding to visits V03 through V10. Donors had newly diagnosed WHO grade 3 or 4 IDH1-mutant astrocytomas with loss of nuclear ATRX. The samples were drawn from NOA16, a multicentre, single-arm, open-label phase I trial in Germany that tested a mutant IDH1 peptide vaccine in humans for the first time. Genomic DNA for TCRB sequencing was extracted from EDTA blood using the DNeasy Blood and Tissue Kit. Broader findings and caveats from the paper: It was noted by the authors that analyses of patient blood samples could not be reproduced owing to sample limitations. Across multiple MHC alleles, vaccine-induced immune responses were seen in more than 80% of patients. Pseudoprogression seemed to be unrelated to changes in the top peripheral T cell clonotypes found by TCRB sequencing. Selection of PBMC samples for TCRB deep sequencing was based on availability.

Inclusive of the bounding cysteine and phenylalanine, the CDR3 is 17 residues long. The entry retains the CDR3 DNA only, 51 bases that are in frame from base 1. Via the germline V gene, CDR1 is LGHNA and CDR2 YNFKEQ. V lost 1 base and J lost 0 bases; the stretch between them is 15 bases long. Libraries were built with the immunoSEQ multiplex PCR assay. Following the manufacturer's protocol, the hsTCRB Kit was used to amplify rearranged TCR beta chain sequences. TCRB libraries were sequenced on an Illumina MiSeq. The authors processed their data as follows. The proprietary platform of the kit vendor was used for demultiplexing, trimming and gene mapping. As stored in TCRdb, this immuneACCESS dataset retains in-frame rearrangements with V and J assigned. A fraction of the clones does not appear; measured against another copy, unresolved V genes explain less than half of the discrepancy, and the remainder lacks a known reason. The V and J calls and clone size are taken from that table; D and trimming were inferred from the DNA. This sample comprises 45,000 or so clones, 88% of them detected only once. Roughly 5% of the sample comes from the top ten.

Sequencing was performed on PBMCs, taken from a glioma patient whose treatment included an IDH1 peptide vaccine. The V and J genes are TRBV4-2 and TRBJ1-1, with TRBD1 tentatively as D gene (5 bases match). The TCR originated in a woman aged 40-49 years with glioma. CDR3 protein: CASSQGGGALMNTEAFF. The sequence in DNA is TGTGCCAGCAGCCAAGGGGGAGGGGCACTCATGAACACTGAAGCTTTCTTT.